These 5 T cell receptor beta chains share one sample of origin, sequenced in a study of T cells after yellow fever vaccination. TCRdb called the 5' RACE reads again in MiXCR, with one record for every CDR3 protein. The repertoire holds 250,000 to 400,000 distinct CDR3 sequences, with approximately 4% as singletons. The starting material was PBMCs, obtained 5 days after the yellow fever booster vaccination. These receptor sequences come from a man between 18 and 35 years old who received the YFV17D yellow fever vaccine.

This clonotype was seen ten or more times. This rearrangement joins TRBV7-9 to TRBJ2-5; possibly TRBD1 or TRBD2 for D (5 bases each). This CDR3 comprises 17 residues. Trimming removed 3 bases from V and 4 bases from J, with 21 bases in between. Germline V gene data show CDR1 as SEHNR and CDR2 as FQNEAQ (reference sequence). The CDR3 region has the DNA TGTGCCAGCAGCTTTTTTAGGCTGGGACCCGCACGAGAGACCCAGTACTTC. This gives the protein CASSFFRLGPARETQYF. Complete variable domain (other parts from reference TRBV7-9 and TRBJ2-5): DTGVSQNPRHKITKRGQNVTFRCDPISEHNRLYWYRQTLGQGPEFLTYFQNEAQLEKSRLLSDRFSAERPKGSFSTLEIQRTEQGDSAMYLCASSFFRLGPARETQYFGPGTRLLVL.

This sequence joins TRBV12-3 or TRBV12-4 and TRBJ1-1; 8 positions match TRBD1. This CDR3 is 13 amino acids long. V was clipped by 5 bases and J by 11 bases; unmatched bases: 10. For the CDR3, the DNA is TGTGCCAGCAGTCCCGGGACAGGCCGGGGGGCTTTCTTT. Protein: CASSPGTGRGAFF.

The V and J genes are TRBV20-1 and TRBJ2-2; maybe TRBD2 (6 bases). Per the germline V gene, CDR1 is DFQATT and CDR2 is SNEGSKA (reference sequence). This CDR3 has 15 residues. The ends were cut back, 3 bases at V and 4 bases at J, with 15 bases in the middle. The CDR3 reads CSARNRRGSTGELFF. Written as DNA, the CDR3 is TGCAGTGCTAGGAATAGGAGGGGTAGCACCGGGGAGCTGTTTTTT.

V is TRBV5-4 and J is TRBJ2-5; 9 bases are shared with TRBD1. The CDR3 has 14 amino acids. Germline CDR1 and CDR2: SGHNT and YYREEE (reference sequence). V gave up 5 bases and J gave up 4 bases; unmatched junction bases: 6. CDR3 nucleotides: TGTGCCAGCAGTCAGGACAGGGGAGGAGAGACCCAGTACTTC. Its protein product is CASSQDRGGETQYF.

The V gene is TRBV5-1, the J gene TRBJ2-5; D may correspond to TRBD1 or TRBD2 (5 bases each). The V gene lost 0 bases and the J gene lost 2 bases, with 8 bases spanning the gap. The CDR3 length is 14 residues. Germline V lookup: CDR1 SGHRS, CDR2 YFSETQ. The chain's CDR3 is CASSLVGPQETQYF. The CDR3 region has the DNA TGCGCCAGCAGCTTGGTGGGACCGCAAGAGACCCAGTACTTC. The whole variable domain, filled in from reference TRBV5-1 and TRBJ2-5, reads KAGVTQTPRYLIKTRGQQVTLSCSPISGHRSVSWYQQTPGQGLQFLFEYFSETQRNKGNFPGRFSGRQFSNSRSEMNVSTLELGDSALYLCASSLVGPQETQYFGPGTRLLVL.